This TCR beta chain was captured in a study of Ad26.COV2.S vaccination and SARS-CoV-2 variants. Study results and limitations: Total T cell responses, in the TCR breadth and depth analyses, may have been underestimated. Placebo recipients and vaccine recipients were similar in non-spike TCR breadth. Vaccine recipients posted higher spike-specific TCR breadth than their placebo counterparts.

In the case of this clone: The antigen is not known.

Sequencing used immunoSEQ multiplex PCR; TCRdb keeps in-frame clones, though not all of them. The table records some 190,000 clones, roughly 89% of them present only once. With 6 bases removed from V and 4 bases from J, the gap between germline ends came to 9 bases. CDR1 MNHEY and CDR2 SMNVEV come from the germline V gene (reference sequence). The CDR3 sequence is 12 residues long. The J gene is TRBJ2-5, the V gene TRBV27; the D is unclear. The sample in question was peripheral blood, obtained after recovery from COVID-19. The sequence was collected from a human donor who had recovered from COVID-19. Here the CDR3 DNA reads TGTGCCAGCAGCGACCTTTTAGAGACCCAGTACTTC. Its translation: CASSDLLETQYF.